This TCR beta chain was observed in a study of vaccination and CD4 T cells after COVID-19 (dated by TCRdb to the early 2020s). About the investigation overall: Convalescent patients had a positive SARS-CoV-2 result on nasal swab PCR, and of these patients, about ten had mild disease and one had severe disease. Six males and four females were included in the convalescent cohort, with two Hispanic individuals, seven Caucasians, two Asians and one multiracial person represented. Participants received two doses of either the Pfizer-BioNTech BNT162b2 vaccine (n=8) or the Moderna mRNA-1273 vaccine (n=2). Post-COVID blood samples from convalescent patients were collected a median of around 100 days after diagnosis, with a range of 35 to 161 days. The time from the second vaccine dose to post-vaccine blood sampling had a median of roughly 70 days and ranged from about 12 to 250 days. For stimulating the cultures, overlapping spike peptide pools were used, derived from SARS-CoV-2 as well as from the common cold coronaviruses HCoV-NL63, HCoV-OC43 and HCoV-229E. Control cultures received a CEFX viral epitope pool as the positive control, an HIV-1 Nef peptide pool as the negative control, or no peptide. In 9 to 11 COVID-19 convalescent patients and a few infection-naive healthy vaccine recipients, researchers compared the spike-specific CD4+ TCR repertoire from before mRNA vaccination with the repertoire from after. Findings and caveats that apply to the study as a whole: Nearly all vaccine-specific clones in convalescent patients (304 of 307) were mono-reactive for SARS-CoV-2 spike rather than cross-reactive with common cold coronaviruses. The number of convalescent patients in the study was relatively small, and the study did not examine early timepoints following natural infection. In convalescent patients, a median roughly 88% of post-vaccine SARS-CoV-2-reactive clones were detected only after vaccination, suggesting vaccine-specific priming. An increase in the median number of SARS-CoV-2-reactive clonotypes from around 20 after infection to a few dozen after vaccination was observed, but the change was not found to be significant.

The library was generated by PCR. At the Johns Hopkins FTIC core, DNA from the cultured CD4+ T cells underwent TCR sequencing with the Oncomine TCR Beta short-read assay. The QIAamp micro DNA kit was used to extract genomic DNA from the cultured CD4+ T cells. The Oncomine TCR Beta libraries from cultured CD4+ T cells were pooled using unique dual indexes and then sequenced on an Illumina iSeq 100. As for the authors' bioinformatics: Non-productive sequences were filtered out, and CDR3s that did not start with C, did not end with F or W, or were shorter than 7 amino acids were discarded. The MANAFEST web application identified antigen-specific clonotypes by comparing peptide-stimulated wells against reference wells and other culture wells. Positive clones required FDR below 0.05, an odds ratio above 5, and productive frequency above 0.1% in at least two of three replicate wells. A clonotype counted as cross-reactive if it showed significant expansion both in the SARS-CoV-2 spike wells and in at least one common cold coronavirus spike condition. CDR3 homology was assessed with Levenshtein distances (stringdist) and unrooted phylogenetic trees (ape) in R version 3.6.1. TCRdb handled the public reads itself, with Q25 trimming in fastp and clone calling in MiXCR, and kept productive beta chains. Rows matching on CDR3 protein sequence are summarized as one entry with the most common DNA and genes. None of the V and J calls come from the authors' own analysis; TCRdb made them. The table for this sample lists approximately 14,000 distinct CDR3 sequences; about 46% of them were counted only once. The top ten hold 14% to 15% of the sample.

Looking up the germline V gene yields CDR1 MNHNS and CDR2 SASEGT. V is shortened by 10 bases, J by 6 bases, and the region joining them spans 13 bases. The CDR3 spans 12 residues, from the cysteine through the phenylalanine. The CDR3 DNA has 36 bases and is translated from base 1. For this clonotype: What antigen it recognizes has not been identified. Nothing much larger sits one base from this clone, and base qualities are not available.

The treatment or condition label of this sample denotes: roughly 11-day PBMC culture with coronavirus spike peptide pools or control peptides (ViraFEST assay). The study used the ViraFEST assay, which expanded antigen-specific T cells with peptide pools and then identified expanded clonotypes by TCR sequencing. Positive SARS-CoV-2 PCR tests in the convalescent patients dated from March to December 2020, before Alpha, Beta and Delta variants emerged in the United States. Each well held under 2.5 million PBMCs cultured in IMDM containing about 5% human AB serum and around 10 IU/ml IL-2, with about 10 ug/ml peptide pools added. Half of the culture medium was replaced with fresh IL-2-containing medium on days 3 and 7. After 10 to 11 days of culture, CD4+ T cells were isolated by negative selection using the EasySep CD4+ T cell isolation kit. Ficoll-Paque Plus gradient centrifugation was used to isolate PBMCs from whole blood, and the isolated PBMCs were then either used fresh or cryopreserved at -140C. Culture conditions were generally each tested in triplicate wells.

The sequenced material came from CD4+ T cells from blood, cultured in vitro. The TCR was taken from a human donor who had recovered from COVID-19. This chain joins TRBV6-1 to TRBJ2-4; a confident D gene designation cannot be given. The sequenced DNA is TGTGCCACCAGAAAGCCTTTAAACATTCAGTACTTC. It is translated as CATRKPLNIQYF.